This entry features one T cell receptor (beta chain) sequence. This sample was included in a study of OX40 agonist ivuxolimab in advanced cancers. This table comes from immunoSEQ multiplex PCR, and its TCRdb copy is limited to in-frame clones, with some not included. The sample records nearly 50,000 clones, 70% to 90% being singletons. The receptor was isolated from an adult with an advanced solid tumor such as melanoma, head and neck, liver or kidney cancer. This specimen consisted of CD4+ or CD8+ T cells sorted from blood, obtained in a trial of the OX40 agonist ivuxolimab.

This chain's CDR3 is CASRERDEQYF. The CDR3 DNA follows: TGCGCCAGCCGAGAAAGGGACGAGCAGTACTTC. This chain uses TRBV10-2 with TRBJ2-7; no reliable D call. Germline V lookup: CDR1 WSHSY, CDR2 SAAADI. The CDR3 spans 11 residues. Trimming removed 8 bases from V and 5 bases from J, with 10 bases in between.